The rows below give T cell receptor beta chains drawn from one sample of a study of glioma-infiltrating T cells after dendritic cell vaccination. TCRdb's table, derived via immunoSEQ multiplex PCR, lists solely in-frame clones and lacks some. Of just under 100,000 clones in the sample, approximately 80% were seen once. The sample in question was blood, obtained after dendritic cell vaccination. The receptors were gathered from a human donor with glioblastoma. The CDR3 runs from the conserved cysteine through the conserved F or W. The D gene is left open where the match is weak. A clone size is listed for some rows: how often the clone was seen (once, few, many), or a class if it is expanded.

abundance: -
j_gene: TRBJ2-1
v_gene: TRBV5-4
d_gene: TRBD2
CDR3aa: CASSGGLAGRVNEQFF
CDR3nt: TGTGCCAGCAGCGGCGGACTAGCGGGACGTGTCAATGAGCAGTTCTTC

abundance: -
j_gene: TRBJ1-2
v_gene: TRBV2
d_gene: TRBD1
CDR3aa: CASSDGQGVYGYTF
CDR3nt: TGTGCCAGCAGTGACGGACAGGGGGTCTATGGCTACACCTTC

abundance: -
j_gene: TRBJ1-1
v_gene: TRBV6-1
d_gene: TRBD1
CDR3aa: CASSHGTGVNTEAFF
CDR3nt: TGTGCCAGCAGTCACGGGACAGGAGTAAACACTGAAGCTTTCTTT

abundance: -
j_gene: TRBJ2-1
v_gene: TRBV6-1
d_gene: TRBD1
CDR3aa: CASRRQGRSYNEQFF
CDR3nt: TGTGCCAGCAGGAGACAGGGCCGCTCCTACAATGAGCAGTTCTTC

abundance: -
j_gene: TRBJ2-5
v_gene: TRBV2
d_gene: -
CDR3aa: CASSNLHQETQYF
CDR3nt: TGTGCCAGCAGTAACTTGCACCAAGAGACCCAGTACTTC

abundance: once
j_gene: TRBJ2-6
v_gene: TRBV2
d_gene: -
CDR3aa: CASSVIWGRGANVLTF
CDR3nt: TGTGCCAGCAGTGTTATTTGGGGGCGAGGGGCCAACGTCCTGACTTTC

abundance: -
j_gene: TRBJ2-3
v_gene: TRBV27
d_gene: -
CDR3aa: CASISRYTDTQYF
CDR3nt: TGTGCCAGCATTTCGCGGTACACAGATACGCAGTATTTT

abundance: few
j_gene: TRBJ2-5
v_gene: TRBV5-6
d_gene: TRBD2
CDR3aa: CASSSVTSGGALGTQYF
CDR3nt: TGTGCCAGCAGCTCCGTGACTAGCGGGGGGGCCTTGGGGACCCAGTACTTC

abundance: -
j_gene: TRBJ2-1
v_gene: TRBV19
d_gene: TRBD1
CDR3aa: CASSRQGNEQFF
CDR3nt: TGTGCCAGTAGTAGACAGGGGAATGAGCAGTTCTTC

abundance: -
j_gene: TRBJ2-2
v_gene: TRBV10-3
d_gene: -
CDR3aa: CAISELSSAGAGELFF
CDR3nt: TGTGCCATCAGTGAGTTAAGTTCGGCAGGGGCCGGGGAGCTGTTTTTT

abundance: -
j_gene: TRBJ2-7
v_gene: TRBV11-3
d_gene: TRBD2
CDR3aa: CASSPARGGEQYF
CDR3nt: TGTGCCAGCAGCCCCGCCCGGGGGGGCGAGCAGTACTTC

abundance: few
j_gene: TRBJ2-1
v_gene: TRBV10-1
d_gene: TRBD1
CDR3aa: CASSGQGINEQFF
CDR3nt: TGCGCCAGCAGCGGACAGGGTATCAATGAGCAGTTCTTC

abundance: few
j_gene: TRBJ2-7
v_gene: TRBV7-6
d_gene: -
CDR3aa: CASSTTGPLLPYEQYF
CDR3nt: TGTGCCAGCAGCACGACAGGTCCTCTTCTACCGTACGAGCAGTACTTC

abundance: -
j_gene: TRBJ1-6
v_gene: TRBV2
d_gene: TRBD1
CDR3aa: CASSEDPDRGLSYNSPLHF
CDR3nt: TGTGCCAGCAGTGAAGACCCGGACAGGGGTCTTTCCTATAATTCACCCCTCCACTTT

abundance: -
j_gene: TRBJ2-2
v_gene: TRBV7-7
d_gene: -
CDR3aa: CASSLDRNTGELFF
CDR3nt: TGTGCTAGCAGCTTAGACAGGAACACCGGGGAGCTGTTTTTT

abundance: -
j_gene: TRBJ1-2
v_gene: TRBV5-4
d_gene: -
CDR3aa: CASSSMGVLYGYTF
CDR3nt: TGTGCCAGCAGCTCCATGGGAGTGCTCTATGGCTACACCTTC

abundance: few
j_gene: TRBJ1-1
v_gene: TRBV28
d_gene: -
CDR3aa: CASRGGFPNTEAFF
CDR3nt: TGTGCCAGCCGGGGGGGGTTCCCTAACACTGAAGCTTTCTTT

abundance: -
j_gene: TRBJ1-1
v_gene: TRBV19
d_gene: -
CDR3aa: CASTSSLGAVAFF
CDR3nt: TGTGCCAGTACCTCCTCCTTGGGGGCAGTTGCTTTCTTT

abundance: -
j_gene: TRBJ2-1
v_gene: TRBV21-1
d_gene: -
CDR3aa: CASSKVIASGGTTSYNEQFF
CDR3nt: TGTGCCAGCAGCAAAGTGATCGCTAGCGGGGGCACTACCTCCTACAATGAGCAGTTCTTC

abundance: -
j_gene: TRBJ2-1
v_gene: TRBV5-1
d_gene: TRBD2
CDR3aa: CASSLGGGTSSYNEQFF
CDR3nt: TGCGCCAGCAGCTTGGGAGGTGGGACTAGCAGCTACAATGAGCAGTTCTTC

abundance: few
j_gene: TRBJ2-5
v_gene: TRBV28
d_gene: TRBD2
CDR3aa: CASSQQAGVGETQYF
CDR3nt: TGTGCCAGCAGTCAACAAGCGGGAGTAGGGGAGACCCAGTACTTC

abundance: -
j_gene: TRBJ2-3
v_gene: TRBV9
d_gene: TRBD2
CDR3aa: CASSIGLATDTQYF
CDR3nt: TGTGCCAGCAGCATTGGACTAGCCACAGATACGCAGTATTTT

abundance: -
j_gene: TRBJ2-3
v_gene: TRBV7-8
d_gene: TRBD2
CDR3aa: CASSPLGLASDTQYF
CDR3nt: TGTGCCAGCAGCCCCTTGGGACTAGCGTCAGATACGCAGTATTTT

abundance: -
j_gene: TRBJ2-1
v_gene: TRBV27
d_gene: -
CDR3aa: CASLKTRYGSEQFF
CDR3nt: TGTGCCAGCCTCAAGACTAGATATGGGTCTGAGCAGTTCTTC

abundance: -
j_gene: TRBJ1-1
v_gene: TRBV19
d_gene: -
CDR3aa: CASRPPGRGTEAFF
CDR3nt: TGTGCCAGCCGCCCACCGGGACGGGGGACTGAAGCTTTCTTT

abundance: -
j_gene: TRBJ1-1
v_gene: TRBV28
d_gene: -
CDR3aa: CASSSITQGEAFF
CDR3nt: TGTGCCAGCAGTTCAATCACCCAGGGGGAAGCTTTCTTT

abundance: -
j_gene: TRBJ1-1
v_gene: TRBV28
d_gene: -
CDR3aa: CASIRDIEAFF
CDR3nt: TGTGCCAGCATACGAGATATTGAAGCTTTCTTT

abundance: -
j_gene: TRBJ1-6
v_gene: TRBV28
d_gene: -
CDR3aa: CASGWTVASPLHF
CDR3nt: TGTGCCAGCGGATGGACAGTAGCTTCACCCCTCCACTTT

abundance: -
j_gene: TRBJ2-1
v_gene: TRBV18
d_gene: -
CDR3aa: CASSPFSGGGGNEQFF
CDR3nt: TGTGCCAGCTCACCATTTTCCGGGGGAGGTGGGAATGAGCAGTTCTTC

abundance: -
j_gene: TRBJ2-5
v_gene: TRBV9
d_gene: -
CDR3aa: CASSVVPGIGKTQYF
CDR3nt: TGTGCCAGCAGCGTAGTTCCGGGGATAGGGAAGACCCAGTACTTC

abundance: -
j_gene: TRBJ2-7
v_gene: TRBV5-4
d_gene: TRBD2
CDR3aa: CASSSVAGGGVGEQYF
CDR3nt: TGTGCCAGCAGCTCAGTAGCGGGAGGGGGGGTTGGCGAGCAGTACTTC

abundance: -
j_gene: TRBJ2-7
v_gene: TRBV27
d_gene: -
CDR3aa: CASSFIWGQDEQYF
CDR3nt: TGTGCCAGCAGTTTCATCTGGGGGCAGGACGAGCAGTACTTC

abundance: few
j_gene: TRBJ2-1
v_gene: TRBV5-1
d_gene: TRBD2
CDR3aa: CASSFWTSGPHNEQFF
CDR3nt: TGCGCCAGCAGCTTCTGGACTAGCGGGCCGCACAATGAGCAGTTCTTC

abundance: -
j_gene: TRBJ2-3
v_gene: TRBV9
d_gene: TRBD2
CDR3aa: CASSVVSSGVADTQYF
CDR3nt: TGTGCCAGCAGCGTAGTGTCTAGCGGGGTGGCAGATACGCAGTATTTT

abundance: few
j_gene: TRBJ1-5
v_gene: TRBV6-5
d_gene: TRBD1
CDR3aa: CASRDSRYSNQPQHF
CDR3nt: TGTGCCAGCCGGGACAGTCGTTATAGCAATCAGCCCCAGCATTTT

abundance: few
j_gene: TRBJ1-3
v_gene: TRBV19
d_gene: -
CDR3aa: CASSLLGGWGTIYF
CDR3nt: TGTGCCAGTAGCCTCTTGGGAGGTTGGGGCACCATATATTTT

abundance: -
j_gene: TRBJ2-3
v_gene: TRBV23-1
d_gene: TRBD1
CDR3aa: CASRRRSTGDTDTQYF
CDR3nt: TGCGCCAGCAGACGACGCTCGACAGGGGACACAGATACGCAGTATTTT

abundance: -
j_gene: TRBJ1-1
v_gene: TRBV7-9
d_gene: -
CDR3aa: CASREDLESTEAFF
CDR3nt: TGTGCCAGCAGGGAAGACTTAGAGAGCACTGAAGCTTTCTTT

abundance: -
j_gene: TRBJ2-3
v_gene: TRBV9
d_gene: -
CDR3aa: CASSVGFAAPDTQYF
CDR3nt: TGTGCCAGCAGCGTAGGCTTTGCGGCCCCAGATACGCAGTATTTT

abundance: -
j_gene: TRBJ1-2
v_gene: TRBV6-6
d_gene: TRBD1
CDR3aa: CASSRDRVGYGYTF
CDR3nt: TGTGCCAGCAGCCGGGACAGGGTAGGATATGGCTACACCTTC

abundance: -
j_gene: TRBJ1-1
v_gene: TRBV10-2
d_gene: -
CDR3aa: CASSEEGGRNTEAFF
CDR3nt: TGCGCCAGCAGTGAGGAGGGAGGGAGGAACACTGAAGCTTTCTTT

abundance: -
j_gene: TRBJ2-5
v_gene: TRBV6-6
d_gene: -
CDR3aa: CASSYGPKETQYF
CDR3nt: TGTGCCAGCAGTTATGGCCCAAAAGAGACCCAGTACTTC

abundance: -
j_gene: TRBJ2-7
v_gene: TRBV5-6
d_gene: TRBD1
CDR3aa: CASSLATGAGEQYF
CDR3nt: TGTGCCAGCAGCTTAGCCACAGGGGCCGGGGAGCAGTACTTC

abundance: -
j_gene: TRBJ2-7
v_gene: TRBV7-3
d_gene: TRBD2
CDR3aa: CASSLLAGALYEQYF
CDR3nt: TGTGCCAGCAGCCTTCTAGCGGGGGCCTTATACGAGCAGTACTTC

abundance: few
j_gene: TRBJ2-1
v_gene: TRBV2
d_gene: -
CDR3aa: CASHSSSYNEQFF
CDR3nt: TGTGCCAGCCATTCGAGCTCCTACAATGAGCAGTTCTTC

abundance: -
j_gene: TRBJ2-7
v_gene: TRBV7-9
d_gene: -
CDR3aa: CASMPGGSYEQYF
CDR3nt: TGTGCCAGCATGCCTGGAGGCTCCTACGAGCAGTACTTC

abundance: -
j_gene: TRBJ2-1
v_gene: TRBV2
d_gene: -
CDR3aa: CASSFPIQANEQFF
CDR3nt: TGTGCCAGCAGTTTCCCGATTCAAGCCAATGAGCAGTTCTTC

abundance: once
j_gene: TRBJ1-1
v_gene: TRBV4-1
d_gene: -
CDR3aa: CASSDSWGVTEAFF
CDR3nt: TGCGCCAGCAGCGATTCATGGGGGGTCACTGAAGCTTTCTTT

abundance: -
j_gene: TRBJ2-1
v_gene: TRBV2
d_gene: -
CDR3aa: CASSENADNEQFF
CDR3nt: TGTGCCAGCAGTGAAAACGCAGACAATGAGCAGTTCTTC